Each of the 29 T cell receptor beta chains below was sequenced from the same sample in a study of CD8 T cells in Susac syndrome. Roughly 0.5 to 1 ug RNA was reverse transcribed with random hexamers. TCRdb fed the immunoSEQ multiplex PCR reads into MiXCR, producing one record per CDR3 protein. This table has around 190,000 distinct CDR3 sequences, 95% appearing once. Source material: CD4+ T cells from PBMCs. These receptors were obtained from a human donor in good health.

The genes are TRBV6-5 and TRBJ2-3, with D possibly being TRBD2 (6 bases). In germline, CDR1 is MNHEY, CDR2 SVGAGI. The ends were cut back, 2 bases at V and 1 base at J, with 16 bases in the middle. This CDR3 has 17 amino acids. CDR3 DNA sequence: TGTGCCAGCAGTTACGGCTTTGGGCGGGGACGCACAGATACGCAGTATTTT. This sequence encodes CASSYGFGRGRTDTQYF.

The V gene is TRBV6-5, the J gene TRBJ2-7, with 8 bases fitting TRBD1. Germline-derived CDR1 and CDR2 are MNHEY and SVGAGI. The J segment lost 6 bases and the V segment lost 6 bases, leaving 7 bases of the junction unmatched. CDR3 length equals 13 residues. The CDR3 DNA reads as TGTGCCAGCAGAAGGACAGGGTCCGCCGAGCAGTACGTC. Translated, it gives CASRRTGSAEQYV.

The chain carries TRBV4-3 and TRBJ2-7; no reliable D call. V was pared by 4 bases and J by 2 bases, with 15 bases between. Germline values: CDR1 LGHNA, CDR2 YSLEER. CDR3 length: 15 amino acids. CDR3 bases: TGCGCCAGCAGCCGTGCGGCAGGTGAGGCCTACGAGCAGTACTTC. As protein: CASSRAAGEAYEQYF.

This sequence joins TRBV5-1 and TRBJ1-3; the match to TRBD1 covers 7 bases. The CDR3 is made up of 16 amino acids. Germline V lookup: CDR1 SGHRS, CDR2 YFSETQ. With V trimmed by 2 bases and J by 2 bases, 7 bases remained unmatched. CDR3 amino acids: CASSFRGGETGNTIYF. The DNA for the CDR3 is TGCGCCAGCAGCTTTAGAGGGGGCGAGACTGGAAACACCATATATTTT.

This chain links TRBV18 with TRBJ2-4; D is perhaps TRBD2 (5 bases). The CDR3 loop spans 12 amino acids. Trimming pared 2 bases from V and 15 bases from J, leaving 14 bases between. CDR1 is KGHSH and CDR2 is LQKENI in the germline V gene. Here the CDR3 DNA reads TGTGCCAGCTCACCAGGGTCGACGGGGTCGTACTTC. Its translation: CASSPGSTGSYF.

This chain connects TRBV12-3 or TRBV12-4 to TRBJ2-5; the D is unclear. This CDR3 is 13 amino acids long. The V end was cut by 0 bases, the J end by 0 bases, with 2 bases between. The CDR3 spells CASSLAHQETQYF. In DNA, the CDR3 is TGTGCCAGCAGTTTAGCACACCAAGAGACCCAGTACTTC.

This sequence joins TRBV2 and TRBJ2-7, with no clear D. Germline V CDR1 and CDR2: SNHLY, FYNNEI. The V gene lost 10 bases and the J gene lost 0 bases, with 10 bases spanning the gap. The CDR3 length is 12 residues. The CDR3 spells CATTASSYEQYV. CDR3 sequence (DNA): TGTGCCACCACGGCGAGCTCCTACGAGCAGTACGTC.

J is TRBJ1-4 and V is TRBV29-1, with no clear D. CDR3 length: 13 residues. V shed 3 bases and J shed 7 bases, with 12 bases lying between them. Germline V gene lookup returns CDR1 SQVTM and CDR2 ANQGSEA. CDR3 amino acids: CSVDEGNSEKLFF. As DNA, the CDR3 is TGCAGCGTTGATGAAGGGAATAGTGAAAAACTGTTTTTT.

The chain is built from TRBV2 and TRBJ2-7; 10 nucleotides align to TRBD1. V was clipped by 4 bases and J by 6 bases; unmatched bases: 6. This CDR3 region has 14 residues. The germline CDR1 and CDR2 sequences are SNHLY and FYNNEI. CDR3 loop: CASSGDRGRLEQYF. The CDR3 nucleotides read TGTGCCAGCAGTGGCGACAGGGGGCGGCTCGAGCAGTACTTC.

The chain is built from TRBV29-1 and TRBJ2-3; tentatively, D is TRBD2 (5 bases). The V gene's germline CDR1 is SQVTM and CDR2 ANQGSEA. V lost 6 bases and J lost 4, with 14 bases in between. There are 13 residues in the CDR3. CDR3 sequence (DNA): TGCAGCGTAGGCCACGGCGGGTCAGATACGCAGTATTTT. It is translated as CSVGHGGSDTQYF.

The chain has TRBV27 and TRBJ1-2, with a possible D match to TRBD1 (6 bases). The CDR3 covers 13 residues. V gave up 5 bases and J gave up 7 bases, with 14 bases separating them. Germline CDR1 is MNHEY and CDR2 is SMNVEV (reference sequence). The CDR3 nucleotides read TGTGCCAGCAGTGACAGGACCACCTCTGGCTACACCTTC. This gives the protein CASSDRTTSGYTF.

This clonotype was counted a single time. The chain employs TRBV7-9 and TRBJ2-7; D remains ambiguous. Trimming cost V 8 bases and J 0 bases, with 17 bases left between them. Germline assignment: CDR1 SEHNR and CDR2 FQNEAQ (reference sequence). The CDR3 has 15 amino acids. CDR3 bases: TGTGCCAGCGAAAGCCCCGGACGGAGCTCCTACGAGCAGTACGTC. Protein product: CASESPGRSSYEQYV.

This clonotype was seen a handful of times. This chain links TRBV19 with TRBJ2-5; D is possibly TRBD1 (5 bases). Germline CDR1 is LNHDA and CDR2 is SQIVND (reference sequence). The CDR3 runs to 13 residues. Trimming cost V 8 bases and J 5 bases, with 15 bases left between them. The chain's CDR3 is CASSVGQGETQYF. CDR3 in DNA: TGTGCCAGTTCGGTGGGGCAAGGGGAGACCCAGTACTTC.

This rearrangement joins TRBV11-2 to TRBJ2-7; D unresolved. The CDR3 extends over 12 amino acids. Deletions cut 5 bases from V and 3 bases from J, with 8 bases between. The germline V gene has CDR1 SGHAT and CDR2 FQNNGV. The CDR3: CASSRPNYEQYF. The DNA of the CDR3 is TGTGCCAGCAGCCGCCCGAACTACGAGCAGTACTTC.

The CDR3 sequence: CASSSGQENTEAFF. In DNA, the CDR3 is TGCGCCAGCAGCTCCGGACAGGAGAACACTGAAGCTTTCTTT. The genes are TRBV5-1 and TRBJ1-1; 7 positions agree with TRBD1. With 3 bases clipped from V and 1 base from J, the junction kept 3 bases outside the gene matches. The V gene's germline CDR1 is SGHRS and CDR2 YFSETQ. The CDR3 is 14 amino acids.

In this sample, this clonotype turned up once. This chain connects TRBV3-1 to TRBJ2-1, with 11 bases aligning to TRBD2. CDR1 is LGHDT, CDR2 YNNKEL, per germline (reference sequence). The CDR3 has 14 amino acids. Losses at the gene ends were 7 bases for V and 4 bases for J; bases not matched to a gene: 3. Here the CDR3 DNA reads TGTGCCAGCACGACTAGCGGGATATACAATGAGCAGTTCTTC. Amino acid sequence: CASTTSGIYNEQFF.

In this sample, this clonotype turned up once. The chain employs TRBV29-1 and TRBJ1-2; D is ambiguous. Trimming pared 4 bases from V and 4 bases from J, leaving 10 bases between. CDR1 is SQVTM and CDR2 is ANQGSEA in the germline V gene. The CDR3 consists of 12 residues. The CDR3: CSVAGDSYGYTF. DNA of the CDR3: TGCAGCGTTGCTGGGGATTCCTATGGCTACACCTTC.

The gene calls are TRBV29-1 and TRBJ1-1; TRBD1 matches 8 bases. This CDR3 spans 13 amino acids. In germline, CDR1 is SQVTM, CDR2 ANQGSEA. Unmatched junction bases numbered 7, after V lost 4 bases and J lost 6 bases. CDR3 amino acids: CSVVGQGEAEAFF. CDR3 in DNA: TGCAGCGTTGTCGGACAGGGTGAAGCTGAAGCTTTCTTT.

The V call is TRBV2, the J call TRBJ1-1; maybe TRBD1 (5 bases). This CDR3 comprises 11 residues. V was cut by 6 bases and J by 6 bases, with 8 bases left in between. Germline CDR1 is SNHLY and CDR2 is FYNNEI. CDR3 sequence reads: CASRLGAEAFF. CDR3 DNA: TGTGCCAGCAGGTTGGGGGCTGAAGCTTTCTTT.

The CDR3: CASGFAGVREQFF. CDR3 DNA sequence: TGTGCCAGCGGCTTTGCGGGGGTACGGGAGCAGTTCTTC. V is TRBV12-3 or TRBV12-4 and J is TRBJ2-1; 7 bases fit TRBD2. This CDR3 is 13 amino acids long. With 8 bases clipped from V and 10 bases from J, the junction kept 11 bases outside the gene matches.

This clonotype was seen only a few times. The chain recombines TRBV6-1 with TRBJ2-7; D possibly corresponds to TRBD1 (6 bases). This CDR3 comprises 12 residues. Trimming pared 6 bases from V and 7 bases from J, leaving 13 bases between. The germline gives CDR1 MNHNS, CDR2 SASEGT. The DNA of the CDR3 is TGTGCCAGCAGCCTCAGGGGAAGAGAGCAGTACTTC. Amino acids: CASSLRGREQYF.

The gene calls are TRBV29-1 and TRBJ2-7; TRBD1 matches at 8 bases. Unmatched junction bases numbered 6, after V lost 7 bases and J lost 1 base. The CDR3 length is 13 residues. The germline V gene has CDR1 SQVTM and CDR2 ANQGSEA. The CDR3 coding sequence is TGCAGCGGGGGGACAGGTAATTCCTACGAGCAGTACTTC. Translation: CSGGTGNSYEQYF.

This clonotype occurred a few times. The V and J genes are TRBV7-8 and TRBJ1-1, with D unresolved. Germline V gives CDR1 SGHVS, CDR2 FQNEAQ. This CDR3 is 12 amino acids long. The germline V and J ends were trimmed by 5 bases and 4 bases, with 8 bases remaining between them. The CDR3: CASSPWGTEAFF. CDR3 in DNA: TGTGCCAGCAGCCCCTGGGGCACTGAAGCTTTCTTT.

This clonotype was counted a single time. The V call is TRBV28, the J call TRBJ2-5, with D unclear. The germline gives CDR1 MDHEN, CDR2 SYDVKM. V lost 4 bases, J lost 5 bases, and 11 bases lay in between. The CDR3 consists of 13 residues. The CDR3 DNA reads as TGTGCCAGCAGTTCTCTATATTGGGAGACCCAGTACTTC. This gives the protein CASSSLYWETQYF.

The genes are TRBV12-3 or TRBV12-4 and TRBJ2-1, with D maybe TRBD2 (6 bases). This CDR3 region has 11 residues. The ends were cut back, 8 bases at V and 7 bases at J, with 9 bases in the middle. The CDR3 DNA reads TGTGCCAGCGAGGAGGGAAATGAGCAGTTCTTC. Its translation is CASEEGNEQFF.

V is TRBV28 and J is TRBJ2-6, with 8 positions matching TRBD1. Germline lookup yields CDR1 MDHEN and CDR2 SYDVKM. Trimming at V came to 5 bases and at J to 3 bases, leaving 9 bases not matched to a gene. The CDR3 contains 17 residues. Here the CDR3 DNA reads TGTGCCAGCAGTCCCGGACAGGGAAGGGTTGGGGCCAACGTCCTGACTTTC. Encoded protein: CASSPGQGRVGANVLTF.

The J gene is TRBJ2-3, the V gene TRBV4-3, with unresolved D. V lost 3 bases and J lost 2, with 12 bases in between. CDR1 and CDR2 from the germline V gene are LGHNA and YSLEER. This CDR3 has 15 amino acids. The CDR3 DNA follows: TGCGCCAGCAGCCAGGGTGATGGGATCACAGATACGCAGTATTTT. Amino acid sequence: CASSQGDGITDTQYF.

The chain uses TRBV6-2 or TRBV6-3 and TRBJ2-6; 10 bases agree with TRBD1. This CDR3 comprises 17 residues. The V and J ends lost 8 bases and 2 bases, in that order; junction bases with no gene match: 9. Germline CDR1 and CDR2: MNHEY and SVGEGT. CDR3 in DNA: TGTGCCAGCCGTGGACAGGGGGATAGTGCTGGGGCCAACGTCCTGACTTTC. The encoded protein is CASRGQGDSAGANVLTF.

The chain's CDR3 is CSVAQGGYGYTF. CDR3 nucleotide sequence: TGCAGCGTTGCGCAGGGGGGGTATGGCTACACCTTC. The V call is TRBV29-1, the J call TRBJ1-2, with 7 positions matching TRBD1. Germline values: CDR1 SQVTM, CDR2 ANQGSEA. The length of the CDR3 is 12 residues. The V gene end was trimmed by 4 bases and the J gene end by 5 bases; junction bases not matched to a gene: 4.